This TCR beta chain was captured in a study of T-cell reconstitution after alpha-beta-depleted transplantation in children. During its preparation, the TCRbeta library received unique molecular identifiers. One entry per CDR3 protein results from TCRdb running MiXCR on the PCR reads. This sample has over 400,000 distinct CDR3 sequences; roughly an eighth occur once, and the top ten carry approximately 5.4%. From germline, CDR1 is PRHDT and CDR2 FYEKMQ (reference sequence). V was pared by 6 bases and J by 5 bases, with 8 bases of the junction left unmatched. CDR3 length: 15 amino acids. The receptor's source is a human donor who donated a stem cell graft to a child with combined immunodeficiency. Sample: PBMCs from the stem cell graft donor, taken from the stem cell graft. This chain connects TRBV13 to TRBJ2-7; TRBD2 matches 12 bases. CDR3 sequence reads: CASSPLAGGGHEQYF. The CDR3, as DNA: TGTGCCAGCAGTCCACTAGCGGGGGGCGGCCACGAGCAGTACTTC.